This T cell receptor beta chain appears in the sequencing data of a study of blood T cells in healthy people across ages. Study-level background: Template-switching capture recovered about one barcoded beta molecule per two T cells.

Looked up from germline, CDR1 is LGHNT and CDR2 is FRNRAP. The V gene lost 5 bases and the J gene lost 6 bases, with 14 bases spanning the gap. The CDR3 consists of 14 residues. Worth noting for this clonotype: Its antigen is undetermined.

The study, taken as a whole, reports: Both higher diversity and more naive CD4+ cells marked long-lived donors when set against aged donors. In older individuals, TCR beta diversity per million T cells was lower, falling roughly linearly with age.

Then a second PCR, running roughly 7 to 11 cycles, was carried out with a sample-barcoded 5' primer and a J-beta primer mix. TCRdb used MiXCR to reprocess the 5' RACE reads, holding one entry per CDR3 protein. This sample has about 680,000 distinct CDR3 sequences, with about half found just once. Healthy Russian Caucasian donors spanned ages about 6 to 90 years. The rearrangement links TRBV12-5 to TRBJ2-1, with D tentatively TRBD1 (5 bases). The sequence was collected from an older woman in good health. Sequencing was performed on blood. CDR3 nucleotide sequence: TGTGCTAGTGGTCCAGGGTGGGGCCTCAATGAGCAGTTCTTC. Its translation is CASGPGWGLNEQFF.